This TCR beta chain was profiled in a study of blood T cell repertoires in COVID-19. For the study at large: In each case, the material was cDNA or gDNA derived from T cells, B-cell-depleted T cells, or PBMCs.

This clone was observed once. Per the authors' pipeline: Scientists estimated how many nucleated cells there were by amplifying reference gene primers. Here immunoSEQ multiplex PCR was the method, and the copy in TCRdb shows in-frame clones only, minus some. Clonal size and the V and J genes are those of that table, whereas D and trimming came from the DNA. The sample has more than 85,000 clones, roughly 80% seen once; the top ten hold around 4.5%. The receptor was derived from a woman aged 45-59 years with acute or convalescent COVID-19. The sequenced sample consisted of peripheral blood.

CDR3 protein: CATSDSGQGGTGELFF. In nucleotides, the CDR3 is TGTGCCACCAGTGATTCCGGACAGGGGGGCACCGGGGAGCTGTTTTTT. The rearrangement joins TRBV24-1 to TRBJ2-2; 10 positions match TRBD1. The CDR3 loop spans 16 amino acids. V lost 2 bases and J lost 4; bases outside the gene matches: 3. Germline lookup yields CDR1 KGHDR and CDR2 SFDVKD.